This T cell receptor (beta chain) is drawn from a study of chemoradiotherapy in HPV16-positive cancers. Study-level background: Candidate HPV-specific clones and shared TCR motifs came from a couple of HPV16-positive patients. Whole-study results and caveats: Candidate HPV-specific clones and E7-related TCR motifs grew in tumor during treatment. Better recurrence-free survival went with HPV-responsive T-cell expansion in HPV16-positive patients.

Points on this clone: Its matching antigen is unknown.

Repertoires were sampled repeatedly during chemoradiotherapy. With 0 bases removed from V and 10 bases from J, the gap between germline ends came to 16 bases. CDR3 size: 16 residues. CDR1 is MNHNY, CDR2 SVGAGI, per germline (reference sequence). Some clones are missing from TCRdb's copy, which holds only in-frame ones; the method was immunoSEQ multiplex PCR. The data contain about 10,000 clones, approximately 70% of them singletons. Sampling was conducted from a patient who underwent chemoradiotherapy. V gene TRBV6-6 combines with J gene TRBJ1-6; perhaps TRBD1 as D (5 bases). This TCR came from a human donor with HPV-associated anogenital cancer. The CDR3 sequence: CASSYSPYSGISPLHF. CDR3 coding DNA: TGTGCCAGCAGTTACTCGCCGTATTCAGGGATCTCACCCCTCCACTTT.